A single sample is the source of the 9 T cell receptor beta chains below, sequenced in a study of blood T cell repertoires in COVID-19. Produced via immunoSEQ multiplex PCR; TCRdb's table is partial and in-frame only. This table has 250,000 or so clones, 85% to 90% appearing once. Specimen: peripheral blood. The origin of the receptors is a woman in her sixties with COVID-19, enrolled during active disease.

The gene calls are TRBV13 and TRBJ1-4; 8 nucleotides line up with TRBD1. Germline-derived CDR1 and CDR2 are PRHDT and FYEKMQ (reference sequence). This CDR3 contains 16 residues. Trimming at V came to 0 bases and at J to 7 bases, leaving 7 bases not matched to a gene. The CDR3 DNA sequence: TGTGCCAGCAGCTTAGGGACAGGGGAGGATGCTGAAAAACTGTTTTTT. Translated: CASSLGTGEDAEKLFF.

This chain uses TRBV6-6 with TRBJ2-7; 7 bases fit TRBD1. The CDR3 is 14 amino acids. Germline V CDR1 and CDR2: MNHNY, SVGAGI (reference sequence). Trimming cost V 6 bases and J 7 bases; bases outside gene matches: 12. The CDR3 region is CASSYRGVTGEQYF. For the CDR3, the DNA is TGTGCCAGCAGCTACAGGGGTGTGACTGGAGAGCAGTACTTC.

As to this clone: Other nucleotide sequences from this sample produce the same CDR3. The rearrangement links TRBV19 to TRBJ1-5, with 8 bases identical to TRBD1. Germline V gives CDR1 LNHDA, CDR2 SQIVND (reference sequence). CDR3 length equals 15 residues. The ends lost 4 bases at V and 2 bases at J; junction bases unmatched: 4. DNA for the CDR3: TGTGCCAGTAGTACCGGACAGGGCCGCAATCAGCCCCAGCATTTT. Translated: CASSTGQGRNQPQHF.

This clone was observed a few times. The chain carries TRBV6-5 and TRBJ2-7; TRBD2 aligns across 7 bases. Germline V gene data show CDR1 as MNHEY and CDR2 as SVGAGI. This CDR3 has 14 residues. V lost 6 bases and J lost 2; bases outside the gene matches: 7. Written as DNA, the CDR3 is TGTGCCAGCAGCCCACCGGGACTACCCTACGAGCAGTACTTC. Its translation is CASSPPGLPYEQYF.

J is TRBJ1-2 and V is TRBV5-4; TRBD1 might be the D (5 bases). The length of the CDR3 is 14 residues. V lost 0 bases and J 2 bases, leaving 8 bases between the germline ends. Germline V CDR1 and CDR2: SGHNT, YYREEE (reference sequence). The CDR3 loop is CASSLGQRNYGYTF. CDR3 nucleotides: TGTGCCAGCAGCTTGGGACAGAGGAACTATGGCTACACCTTC.

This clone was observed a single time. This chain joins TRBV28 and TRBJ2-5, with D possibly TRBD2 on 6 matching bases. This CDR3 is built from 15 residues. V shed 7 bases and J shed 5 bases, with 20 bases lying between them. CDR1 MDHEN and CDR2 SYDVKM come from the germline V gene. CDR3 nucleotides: TGTGCCAGCAACGGGAAGACTAGATTGGGGGAGACCCAGTACTTC. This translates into CASNGKTRLGETQYF. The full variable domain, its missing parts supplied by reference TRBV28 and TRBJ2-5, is DVKVTQSSRYLVKRTGEKVFLECVQDMDHENMFWYRQDPGLGLRLIYFSYDVKMKEKGDIPEGYSVSREKKERFSLILESASTNQTSMYLCASNGKTRLGETQYFGPGTRLLVL.

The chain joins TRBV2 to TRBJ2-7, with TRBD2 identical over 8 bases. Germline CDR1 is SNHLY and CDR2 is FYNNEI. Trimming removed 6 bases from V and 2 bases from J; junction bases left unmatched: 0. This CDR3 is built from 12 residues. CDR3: CASRAGAYEQYF. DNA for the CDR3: TGTGCCAGCAGAGCGGGAGCCTACGAGCAGTACTTC.

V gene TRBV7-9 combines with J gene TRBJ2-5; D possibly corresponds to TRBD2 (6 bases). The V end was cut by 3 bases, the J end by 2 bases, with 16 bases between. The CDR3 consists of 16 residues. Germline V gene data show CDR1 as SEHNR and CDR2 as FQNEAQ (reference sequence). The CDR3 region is CASSFPLRGLQETQYF. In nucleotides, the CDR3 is TGTGCCAGCAGCTTCCCTTTACGGGGGTTACAAGAGACCCAGTACTTC.

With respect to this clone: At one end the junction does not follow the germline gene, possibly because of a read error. CDR3 nucleotide sequence: TGTGCCAGCAGTTACCCGGGTCCGGGGGTCTTT. This sequence encodes CASSYPGPGVF. The rearrangement uses TRBV6-2 or TRBV6-3 and TRBJ1-4; weak D call: TRBD1 (5 bases). This CDR3 has 11 amino acids. In germline, CDR1 is MNHEY, CDR2 SVGEGT.